This T cell receptor (beta chain) was identified during a study of blood T cell repertoires in COVID-19. Study in general: PBMCs, B-cell-depleted T cells, or T cells were the source of the cDNA or gDNA that made up the material.

Repertoires were generated with immunoSEQ multiplex PCR, while TCRdb's copy carries only in-frame clones and drops some. Here the sample spans 100,000 or so clones, around 87% being singletons. V lost 6 bases and J lost 7; bases outside the gene matches: 10. The germline CDR1 and CDR2 sequences are SGHDN and FVKESK. CDR3 length: 15 amino acids. The TCR originated in a woman between 25 and 40 years old with acute or convalescent COVID-19. The specimen was peripheral blood. V is TRBV14 and J is TRBJ2-1; 9 nucleotides align to TRBD1. DNA of the CDR3: TGTGCCAGCAGACCGACAGGGGGAATTAAGAATGAGCAGTTCTTC. Its translation is CASRPTGGIKNEQFF.